This TCR beta chain was sequenced in a study of T cell responses to AZD1222 COVID-19 vaccine. Study-level points and caveats: Donors skewed white British and female; clonal diversity was possibly underestimated.

This clone was seen only once. Its antigen is still unknown. The length of the CDR3 is 13 residues. The germline CDR1 and CDR2 sequences are SNHLY and FYNNEI. V lost 7 bases and J lost 10, with 14 bases in between. Sequenced by immunoSEQ multiplex PCR; TCRdb stores in-frame clones only, minus some. Here the sample spans over 120,000 clones, 92% being singletons. The starting material was peripheral blood, obtained on day 0 of AZD1222 vaccination. This sequence joins TRBV2 and TRBJ1-6, with D unclear. This receptor was identified in an adult in good health. The CDR3 DNA reads as TGTGCCAGCAAGGACCGGGTGGACTCACCCCTCCACTTT. It translates to CASKDRVDSPLHF.